This entry describes one T cell receptor (beta chain). What it binds is not known. These data originate in a study of cytomegalovirus exposure and HLA in healthy donors. The primer mix had 60 Vbeta and 13 Jbeta primers. Assay: immunoSEQ multiplex PCR; the TCRdb copy retains only in-frame clones and omits some. There are more than 95,000 clones in the sample; 60% to 75% occur only once, and under 3.5% lies in the top ten. Broader study findings: Cytomegalovirus status was reportedly diagnosed by the classifier with high sensitivity and specificity. In a later analysis, compared with equally common non-associated chains, HLA-associated beta chains were more expanded. A link between a missense DCLRE1C variant and TCR beta V- and J-gene trimming emerged from a later analysis.

Germline lookup yields CDR1 SQVTM and CDR2 ANQGSEA. CDR3 length: 13 amino acids. With 7 bases clipped from V and 2 bases from J, the junction kept 7 bases outside the gene matches. The specimen was PBMCs. The origin of this receptor is a female donor in good health and CMV-seropositive. The genes are TRBV29-1 and TRBJ1-2; 7 bases map to TRBD1. The CDR3 DNA reads TGCAGCGCCCCGACAGGGTCCAACTATGGCTACACCTTC. Residues: CSAPTGSNYGYTF.